The entry that follows covers one TCR beta chain sequence. Assay: immunoSEQ multiplex PCR; the TCRdb copy retains only in-frame clones and omits some. The sample has about 12,000 clones; 82% are singletons. The record originates from a study of blood T cell repertoires in COVID-19. In germline, CDR1 is SNHLY, CDR2 FYNNEI. The V end was cut by 3 bases, the J end by 5 bases, with 16 bases between. The CDR3 is 16 residues long. The chain employs TRBV2 and TRBJ1-4; D perhaps matches TRBD1 (5 bases). The clonotype was recovered from an older woman with acute or convalescent COVID-19. The sequenced material came from peripheral blood. The CDR3 sequence is CASSDEDDRTNEKLFF. In DNA, the CDR3 is TGTGCCAGCAGTGACGAGGATGACAGAACGAATGAAAAACTGTTTTTT.